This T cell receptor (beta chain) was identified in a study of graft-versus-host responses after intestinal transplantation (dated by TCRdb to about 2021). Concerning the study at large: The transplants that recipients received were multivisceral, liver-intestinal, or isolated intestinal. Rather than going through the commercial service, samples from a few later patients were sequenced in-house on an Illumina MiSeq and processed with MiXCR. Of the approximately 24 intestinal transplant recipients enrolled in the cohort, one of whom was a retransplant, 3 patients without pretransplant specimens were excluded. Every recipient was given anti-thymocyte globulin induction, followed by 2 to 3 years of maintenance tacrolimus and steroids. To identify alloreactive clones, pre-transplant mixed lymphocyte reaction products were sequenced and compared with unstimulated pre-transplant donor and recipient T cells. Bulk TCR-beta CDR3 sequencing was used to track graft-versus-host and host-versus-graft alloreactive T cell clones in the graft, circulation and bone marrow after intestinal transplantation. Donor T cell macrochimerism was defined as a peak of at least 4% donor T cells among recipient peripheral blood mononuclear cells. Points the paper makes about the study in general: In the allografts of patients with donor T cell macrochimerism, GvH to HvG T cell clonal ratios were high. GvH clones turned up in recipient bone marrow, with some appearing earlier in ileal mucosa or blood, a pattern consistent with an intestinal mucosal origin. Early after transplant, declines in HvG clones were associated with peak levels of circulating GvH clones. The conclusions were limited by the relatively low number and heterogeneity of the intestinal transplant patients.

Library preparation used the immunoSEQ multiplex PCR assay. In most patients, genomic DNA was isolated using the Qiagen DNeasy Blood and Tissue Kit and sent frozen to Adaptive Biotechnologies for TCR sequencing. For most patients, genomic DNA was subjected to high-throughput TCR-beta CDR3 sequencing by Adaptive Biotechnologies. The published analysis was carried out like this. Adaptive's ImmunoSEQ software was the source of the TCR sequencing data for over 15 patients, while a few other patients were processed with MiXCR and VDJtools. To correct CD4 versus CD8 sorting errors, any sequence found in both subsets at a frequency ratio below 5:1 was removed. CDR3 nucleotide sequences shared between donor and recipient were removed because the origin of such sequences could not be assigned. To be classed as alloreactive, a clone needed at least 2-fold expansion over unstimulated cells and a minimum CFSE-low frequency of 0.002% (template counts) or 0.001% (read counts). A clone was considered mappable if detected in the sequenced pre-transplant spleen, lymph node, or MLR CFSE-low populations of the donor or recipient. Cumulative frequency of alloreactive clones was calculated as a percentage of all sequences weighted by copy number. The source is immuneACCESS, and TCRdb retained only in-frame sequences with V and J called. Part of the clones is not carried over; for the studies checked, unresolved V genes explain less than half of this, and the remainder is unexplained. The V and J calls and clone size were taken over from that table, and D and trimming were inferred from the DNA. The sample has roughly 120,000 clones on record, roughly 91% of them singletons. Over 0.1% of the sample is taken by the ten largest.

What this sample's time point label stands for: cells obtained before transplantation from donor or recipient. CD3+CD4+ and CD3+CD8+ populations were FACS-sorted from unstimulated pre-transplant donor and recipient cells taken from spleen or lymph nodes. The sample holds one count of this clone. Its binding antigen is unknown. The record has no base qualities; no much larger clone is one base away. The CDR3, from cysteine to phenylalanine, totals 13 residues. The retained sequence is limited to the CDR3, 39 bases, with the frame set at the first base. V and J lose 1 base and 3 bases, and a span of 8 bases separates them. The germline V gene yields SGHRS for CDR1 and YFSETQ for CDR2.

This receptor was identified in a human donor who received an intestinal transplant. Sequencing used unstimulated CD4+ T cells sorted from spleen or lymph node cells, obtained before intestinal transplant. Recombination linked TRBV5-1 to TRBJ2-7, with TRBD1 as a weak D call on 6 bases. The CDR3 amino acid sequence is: CASSLRGIYEQYF. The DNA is TGCGCCAGCAGCTTGAGGGGGATCTACGAGCAGTACTTC.